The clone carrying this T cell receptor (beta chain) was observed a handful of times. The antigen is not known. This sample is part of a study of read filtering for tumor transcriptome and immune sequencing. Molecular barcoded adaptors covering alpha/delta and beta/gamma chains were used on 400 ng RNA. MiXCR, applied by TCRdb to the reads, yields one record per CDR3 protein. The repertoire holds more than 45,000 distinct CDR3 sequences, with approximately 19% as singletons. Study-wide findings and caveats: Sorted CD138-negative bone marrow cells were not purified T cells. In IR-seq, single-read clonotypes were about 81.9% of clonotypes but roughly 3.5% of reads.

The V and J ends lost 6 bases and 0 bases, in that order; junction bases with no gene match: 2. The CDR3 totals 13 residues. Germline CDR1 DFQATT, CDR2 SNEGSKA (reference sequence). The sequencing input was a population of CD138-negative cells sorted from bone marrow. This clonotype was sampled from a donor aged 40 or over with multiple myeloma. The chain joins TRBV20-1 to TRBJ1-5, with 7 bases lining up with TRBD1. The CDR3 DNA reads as TGCAGTGCGGGGACAGATAGCAATCAGCCCCAGCATTTT. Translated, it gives CSAGTDSNQPQHF.